Presented here are 3 T cell receptor beta chains from one specimen sequenced in a study of cytomegalovirus exposure and HLA in healthy donors. Both 60 Vbeta primers and 13 Jbeta primers went into the PCR. Repertoires were generated with immunoSEQ multiplex PCR, while TCRdb's copy carries only in-frame clones and drops some. The sample includes 200,000 or so clones, about 84% of them seen just once. The sequencing sample was made of PBMCs. These receptor sequences come from a man in his forties or fifties in good health and CMV-seronegative.

The CDR3: CASSVQGGEFNEQFF. The DNA of the CDR3 is TGTGCCAGCAGCGTACAGGGGGGCGAATTCAATGAGCAGTTCTTC. V usage is TRBV9 and J usage is TRBJ2-1, with D perhaps TRBD1 (7 bases). The CDR3 loop spans 15 amino acids. The ends were cut back, 1 base at V and 6 bases at J, with 14 bases in the middle. Germline-derived CDR1 and CDR2 are SGDLS and YYNGEE. Filled out from reference TRBV9 and TRBJ2-1, the complete variable domain reads DSGVTQTPKHLITATGQRVTLRCSPRSGDLSVYWYQQSLDQGLQFLIQYYNGEERAKGNILERFSAQQFPDLHSELNLSSLELGDSALYFCASSVQGGEFNEQFFGPGTRLTVL.

This clone was picked up one time. This sequence joins TRBV7-2 and TRBJ1-2; D is perhaps TRBD1 (5 bases). Germline V gives CDR1 SGHTA, CDR2 FQGNSA. Trimming shortened V by 7 bases and J by 8 bases, and 20 bases separated the two germline ends. The CDR3 is 14 amino acids. CDR3 sequence: CASIEDTRIAGYTF. CDR3 nucleotides: TGTGCCAGCATCGAGGACACCCGGATTGCAGGCTACACCTTC.

The V call is TRBV21-1, the J call TRBJ1-1; the D call TRBD1 from the table was never checked on the DNA. TRBV21-1 is a pseudogene. The CDR3 has 15 residues. The CDR3, as DNA: TGTGCCAGCAGCAACCCGGGCCAGGGGGACACTGAAGCTTTCTTT. It specifies CASSNPGQGDTEAFF.